This T cell receptor (beta chain) was recovered during a study of blood T cell repertoires in COVID-19. At the level of the study: Acute and convalescent COVID-19 specimens originated in the United States, Italy and Spain.

The length of the CDR3 is 14 residues. Germline V gene data show CDR1 as MDHEN and CDR2 as SYDVKM. With 3 bases removed from V and 4 bases from J, the gap between germline ends came to 10 bases. Study processing details: Amplification of reference gene primers provided the estimated nucleated cell counts. The data were produced by immunoSEQ multiplex PCR, yet TCRdb's version contains in-frame clones alone and is incomplete. D and trimming were read from the DNA, whereas the V and J calls and clone size are those reported in that table. The repertoire holds a few hundred thousand clones, with about 84% as singletons.

Sequenced: peripheral blood. The receptor's source is a woman between 45 and 65 years old with acute or convalescent COVID-19. The chain joins TRBV28 to TRBJ1-3; TRBD1 might be the D (6 bases). CDR3 in amino acids: CASSFLDRGNTIYF. As DNA, the CDR3 is TGTGCCAGCAGTTTTCTTGACAGGGGAAACACCATATATTTT.